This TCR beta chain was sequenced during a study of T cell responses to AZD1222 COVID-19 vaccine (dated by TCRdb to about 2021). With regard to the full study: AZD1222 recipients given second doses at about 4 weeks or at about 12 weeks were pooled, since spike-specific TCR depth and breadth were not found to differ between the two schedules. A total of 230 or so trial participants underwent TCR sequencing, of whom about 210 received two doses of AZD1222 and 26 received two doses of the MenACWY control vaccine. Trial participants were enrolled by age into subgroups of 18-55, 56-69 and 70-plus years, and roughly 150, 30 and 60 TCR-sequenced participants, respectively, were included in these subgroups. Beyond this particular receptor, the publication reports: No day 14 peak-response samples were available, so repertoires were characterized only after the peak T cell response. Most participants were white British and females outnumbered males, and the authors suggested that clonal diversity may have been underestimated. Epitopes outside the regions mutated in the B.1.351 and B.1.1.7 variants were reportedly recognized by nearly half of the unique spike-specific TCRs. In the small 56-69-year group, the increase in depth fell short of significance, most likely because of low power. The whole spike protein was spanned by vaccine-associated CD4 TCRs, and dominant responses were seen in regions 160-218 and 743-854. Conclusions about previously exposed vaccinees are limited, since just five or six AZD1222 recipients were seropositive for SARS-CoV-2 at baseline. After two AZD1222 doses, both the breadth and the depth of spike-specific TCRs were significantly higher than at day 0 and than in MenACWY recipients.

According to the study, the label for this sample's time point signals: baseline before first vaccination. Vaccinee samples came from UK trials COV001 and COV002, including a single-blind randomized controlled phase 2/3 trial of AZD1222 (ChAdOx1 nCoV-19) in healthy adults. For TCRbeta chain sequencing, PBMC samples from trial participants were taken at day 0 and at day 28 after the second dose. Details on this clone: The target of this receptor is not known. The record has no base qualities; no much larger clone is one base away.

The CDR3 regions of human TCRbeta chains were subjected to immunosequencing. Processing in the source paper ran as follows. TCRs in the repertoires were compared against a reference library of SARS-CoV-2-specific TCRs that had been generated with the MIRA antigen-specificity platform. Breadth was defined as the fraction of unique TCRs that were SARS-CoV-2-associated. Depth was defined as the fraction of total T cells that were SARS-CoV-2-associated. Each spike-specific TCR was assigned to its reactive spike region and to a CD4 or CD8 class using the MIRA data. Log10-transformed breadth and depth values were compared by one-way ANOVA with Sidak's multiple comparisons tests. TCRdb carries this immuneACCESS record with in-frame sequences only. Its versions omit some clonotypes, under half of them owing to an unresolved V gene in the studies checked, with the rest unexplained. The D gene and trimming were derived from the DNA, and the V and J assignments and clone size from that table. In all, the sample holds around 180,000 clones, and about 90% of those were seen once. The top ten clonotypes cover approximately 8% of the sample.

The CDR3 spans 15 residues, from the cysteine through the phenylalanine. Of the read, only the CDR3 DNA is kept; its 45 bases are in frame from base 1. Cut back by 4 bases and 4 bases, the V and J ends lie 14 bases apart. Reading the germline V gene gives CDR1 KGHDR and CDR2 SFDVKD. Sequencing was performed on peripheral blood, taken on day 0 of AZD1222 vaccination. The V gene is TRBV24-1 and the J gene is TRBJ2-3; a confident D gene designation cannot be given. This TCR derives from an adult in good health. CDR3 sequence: CATSDNGPESDTQYF. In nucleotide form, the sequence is TGTGCCACCAGTGACAACGGACCGGAATCAGATACGCAGTATTTT.